This passage covers 20 T cell receptor beta chains from one sample sequenced in a study of T cell clones after liver transplantation. Profiling relied on immunoSEQ multiplex PCR, and the TCRdb table lists in-frame clones only, not all of them. This sample carries under 10,000 clones, 80% of them seen once, and the ten largest clones take about 38%. The sequencing here drew on CD8+ T cells from blood, taken before liver transplant. These receptors were obtained from a human donor who received a liver transplant.

In its sample, this clone was seen once. This chain connects TRBV19 to TRBJ2-3; 8 bases agree with TRBD2. Germline CDR1 reads LNHDA; CDR2 reads SQIVND (reference sequence). The CDR3 is 15 amino acids. V dropped 1 base and J dropped 8; count of bases not matched to a gene: 8. CDR3 loop: CASSIVGGGGPTQYF. The CDR3 DNA reads as TGTGCCAGTAGTATAGTAGGCGGCGGGGGGCCTACGCAGTATTTT.

The V call is TRBV13, the J call TRBJ2-2; 8 positions agree with TRBD1. The CDR3 contains 16 residues. The junction had 10 bases not matched to a gene; V was cut back by 5 bases and J by 5 bases. CDR1 is PRHDT, CDR2 FYEKMQ, per germline (reference sequence). Here the CDR3 DNA reads TGTGCCAGCAGCACCGGGACAGGCCGGGGAACCGGGGAGCTGTTTTTT. Its protein product is CASSTGTGRGTGELFF.

The J gene is TRBJ2-5, the V gene TRBV14, with TRBD2 identical over 12 bases. The CDR3 spans 16 residues. V lost 3 bases and J lost 0; bases outside the gene matches: 2. Germline CDR1 is SGHDN and CDR2 is FVKESK. The CDR3 here is CASSHRLAGDQETQYF. CDR3 nucleotide sequence: TGTGCCAGCAGCCACCGACTAGCGGGAGACCAAGAGACCCAGTACTTC. Based on the CDR3 plus reference TRBV14 and TRBJ2-5, the full variable domain is EAGVTQFPSHSVIEKGQTVTLRCDPISGHDNLYWYRRVMGKEIKFLLHFVKESKQDESGMPNNRFLAERTGGTYSTLKVQPAELEDSGVYFCASSHRLAGDQETQYFGPGTRLLVL.

V usage is TRBV7-9 and J usage is TRBJ1-2; no clear D gene. This CDR3 is 13 amino acids long. The V gene's germline CDR1 is SEHNR and CDR2 FQNEAQ (reference sequence). V lost 5 bases to trimming and J lost 8 bases, with 15 bases between them. CDR3 amino acids: CASSQTGIPGYTF. For the CDR3, the DNA is TGTGCCAGCAGCCAAACGGGGATACCCGGCTACACCTTC.

The chain's CDR3 is CASSEEQVWTEAFF. CDR3 DNA: TGTGCCAGCAGTGAAGAGCAGGTATGGACTGAAGCTTTCTTT. The V call is TRBV2, the J call TRBJ1-1; D is ambiguous. Between the trimmed V and J ends, which lost 1 base and 5 bases, there was a span of 11 bases. This CDR3 contains 14 residues. CDR1 and CDR2 from the germline V gene are SNHLY and FYNNEI.

The V gene is TRBV6-5, the J gene TRBJ2-7, with no clear D. V was trimmed by 6 bases and J by 1 base, leaving 10 bases between them. This CDR3 region has 13 residues. Germline V gene data show CDR1 as MNHEY and CDR2 as SVGAGI. CDR3 coding DNA: TGTGCCAGCAGCCCCGTGGAGTCCTACGAGCAGTACTTC. It translates to CASSPVESYEQYF.

The CDR3 region is CASITRGQGYEQYF. The CDR3 region has the DNA TGTGCCAGCATCACTAGGGGACAGGGGTACGAGCAGTACTTC. This sequence joins TRBV2 and TRBJ2-7; 10 bases match TRBD1. In germline, CDR1 is SNHLY, CDR2 FYNNEI. With 7 bases clipped from V and 4 bases from J, the junction kept 7 bases outside the gene matches. CDR3 size: 14 residues.

The CDR3 here is CASSGRTGEGYEQYF. The CDR3 nucleotides read TGTGCCAGCAGCGGACGGACAGGGGAAGGCTACGAGCAGTACTTC. The chain employs TRBV21-1 and TRBJ2-7; TRBD1 is taken as the D call from the table, unchecked against the DNA. TRBV21-1 is a pseudogene segment. The CDR3 is 15 amino acids.

The chain uses TRBV9 and TRBJ1-2; 8 nucleotides match TRBD1. With V trimmed by 0 bases and J by 8 bases, 0 bases remained unmatched. Germline lookup yields CDR1 SGDLS and CDR2 YYNGEE. The length of the CDR3 is 12 residues. The CDR3, as DNA: TGTGCCAGCAGCGTAGGGACAGGGGGCTACACCTTC. It encodes CASSVGTGGYTF.

This clone was seen a few times. Different DNA sequences within this sample yield the same CDR3. This sequence joins TRBV19 and TRBJ2-7; 7 bases are shared with TRBD1. Germline CDR1 and CDR2: LNHDA and SQIVND (reference sequence). This CDR3 comprises 14 residues. V dropped 1 base and J dropped 2; count of bases not matched to a gene: 2. CDR3 region: CASSIAQGAYEQYF. The CDR3 DNA reads as TGTGCCAGTAGTATAGCCCAGGGGGCCTACGAGCAGTACTTC.

The chain carries TRBV6-1 and TRBJ1-5; 8 nucleotides align to TRBD1. The J segment lost 0 bases and the V segment lost 3 bases, leaving 7 bases of the junction unmatched. The CDR3 runs to 17 residues. The germline V gene encodes CDR1 MNHNS and CDR2 SASEGT. The CDR3 loop is CASSDRGQVYSNQPQHF. The CDR3 DNA reads TGTGCCAGCAGTGACAGGGGGCAGGTTTATAGCAATCAGCCCCAGCATTTT.

The rearrangement links TRBV27 to TRBJ2-2; D is undetermined. CDR3 length: 13 amino acids. V was pared by 5 bases and J by 5 bases, with 9 bases between. In germline, CDR1 is MNHEY, CDR2 SMNVEV (reference sequence). CDR3: CASSLTATGELFF. DNA for the CDR3: TGTGCCAGCAGTCTAACAGCAACCGGGGAGCTGTTTTTT.

The chain uses TRBV18 and TRBJ2-5, with unresolved D. Germline-derived CDR1 and CDR2 are KGHSH and LQKENI. V was trimmed by 5 bases and J by 5 bases, leaving 9 bases between them. The CDR3 is 12 residues long. The DNA for the CDR3 is TGTGCCAGCTCATTGGCTCCGGAGACCCAGTACTTC. Translation gives CASSLAPETQYF.

As DNA, the CDR3 is TGTGCCAGCTCTTCGACCGGGACAGATAGCAATCAGCCCCAGCATTTT. It translates to CASSSTGTDSNQPQHF. The V gene is TRBV18, the J gene TRBJ1-5; 7 positions match TRBD1. This CDR3 region has 16 residues. CDR1 and CDR2 from the germline V gene are KGHSH and LQKENI. The V and J ends lost 6 bases and 0 bases, in that order; junction bases with no gene match: 8.

This clone was seen more than once but under ten times. This sequence joins TRBV30 and TRBJ2-2; 9 bases map to TRBD2. V lost 3 bases, J lost 3 bases, and 2 bases stayed unmatched. The CDR3 loop spans 14 amino acids. The germline CDR1 and CDR2 sequences are GTSNPN and SVGIG (reference sequence). The CDR3 coding sequence is TGTGCCTGGAGGGCTAGCGGGGACACCGGGGAGCTGTTTTTT. As protein: CAWRASGDTGELFF.

This rearrangement joins TRBV5-6 to TRBJ2-3; TRBD2 matches 9 bases. Germline V gene sequence: CDR1 SGHDT, CDR2 YYEEEE. Unmatched junction bases numbered 7, after V lost 4 bases and J lost 4 bases. The CDR3 has 15 amino acids. Here the CDR3 DNA reads TGTGCCAGCAGCCATACGCGGGGGGGTGCAGATACGCAGTATTTT. The encoded protein is CASSHTRGGADTQYF.

The rearrangement links TRBV25-1 to TRBJ2-5; 8 bases are a match to TRBD2. Per germline, CDR1 MGHDK and CDR2 SYGVNS. V was pared by 2 bases and J by 5 bases, with 4 bases of the junction left unmatched. The CDR3 has 14 amino acids. The CDR3 DNA sequence: TGTGCCAGCAGTGAACGGGGGGGGAGGGAGACCCAGTACTTC. The encoded protein is CASSERGGRETQYF.

J is TRBJ2-3 and V is TRBV28; D is perhaps TRBD2 (6 bases). The V gene lost 1 base and the J gene lost 2 bases, with 13 bases spanning the gap. The CDR3 consists of 16 residues. CDR1 and CDR2 from the germline V gene are MDHEN and SYDVKM. The CDR3 spells CASSLLAGSATDTQYF. The CDR3 bases are TGTGCCAGCAGTTTATTGGCGGGGTCCGCCACAGATACGCAGTATTTT.

This clone was recorded once. Different DNA sequences within this sample yield the same CDR3. The rearrangement links TRBV19 to TRBJ2-7; perhaps TRBD1 as D (6 bases). V dropped 1 base and J dropped 2 bases, with 9 bases sitting between them. CDR3 length: 14 amino acids. The germline V gene encodes CDR1 LNHDA and CDR2 SQIVND (reference sequence). The DNA of the CDR3 is TGTGCCAGTAGTATAGCACAGGGAGCCTACGAGCAGTACTTC. Translated, it gives CASSIAQGAYEQYF.

The chain links TRBV7-2 to TRBJ2-7; the match to TRBD2 covers 8 bases. The CDR3 sequence is 15 residues long. V dropped 5 bases and J dropped 4; count of bases not matched to a gene: 10. The germline CDR1 and CDR2 sequences are SGHTA and FQGNSA. The DNA of the CDR3 is TGTGCCAGCAGCCCAAGCGGGGGCCGGGGGTACGAGCAGTACTTC. As protein: CASSPSGGRGYEQYF.